This record concerns one T cell receptor (beta chain) sequence. Germline values: CDR1 GTSNPN, CDR2 SVGIG (reference sequence). V was clipped by 0 bases and J by 8 bases, with 17 bases between them. This CDR3 is built from 15 residues. The sample comes from a study of beta chain features in type 1 diabetes. Background on the study: Researchers looked at about 110 million sorted cells across all samples.

One heparinised draw of blood, averaging around 120 mL, came from each donor. The investigators reverse transcribed all of the isolated RNA, so they sequenced expressed TCRB transcripts. The repertoire was sequenced with immunoSEQ multiplex PCR; TCRdb's copy has only in-frame clones and lacks some. This sample has hundreds of thousands of clones, with 30% found just once. The receptor's source is a man aged 18 to 35 in good health. This chain links TRBV30 with TRBJ1-5; a weak D match, TRBD1 (6 bases). Material for sequencing was naive CD4+ T cells from blood. The CDR3 is CAWSVPDSGPKPQHF. CDR3 bases: TGTGCCTGGAGTGTTCCGGACAGCGGCCCCAAGCCCCAGCATTTT.